This T cell receptor beta chain was identified during a study of cytomegalovirus exposure and HLA in healthy donors. Study details: Most donors, more than 80% of some 400 genotyped, fell in the Caucasian-associated ancestry cluster.

PCR involved 60 Vbeta and 13 Jbeta primers. Libraries were prepared by immunoSEQ multiplex PCR; TCRdb keeps only in-frame clonotypes and omits some of them. The sample shows about 200,000 clones, 85% to 90% of them seen only once. Overall study results and limits: Reportedly, HLA-A and HLA-B alleles of most subjects were accurately predicted from TCR beta. In a later analysis, specific HLA alleles were associated with more than 15,000 TCR beta sequences at a 0.05 false discovery rate.

With regard to this clone: Its antigen is as yet unknown.

This CDR3 contains 14 residues. The V gene's germline CDR1 is SGHDT and CDR2 YYEEEE. The V segment lost 6 bases and the J segment 5 bases; nucleotides outside the gene matches: 11. Sequencing used PBMCs. The TCR was taken from a man aged 25 to 45 in good health and CMV-seronegative. This sequence joins TRBV5-6 and TRBJ2-7; TRBD2 agrees at 7 bases. DNA for the CDR3: TGTGCCAGCATCCTGTGGGGAGGGCGGGACGAGCAGTACTTC. It yields the protein CASILWGGRDEQYF.